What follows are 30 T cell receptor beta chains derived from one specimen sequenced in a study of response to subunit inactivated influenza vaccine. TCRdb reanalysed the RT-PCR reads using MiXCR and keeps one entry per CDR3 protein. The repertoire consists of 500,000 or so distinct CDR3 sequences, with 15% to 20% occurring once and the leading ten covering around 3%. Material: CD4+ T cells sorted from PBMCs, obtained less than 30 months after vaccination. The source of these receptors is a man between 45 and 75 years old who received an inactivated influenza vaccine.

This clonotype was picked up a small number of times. CDR3 in DNA: TGTGCCAGTGCTCCTGCGGGTGAATACAATGAGCAGTTCTTC. Translation gives CASAPAGEYNEQFF. V is TRBV28 and J is TRBJ2-1, with D tentatively TRBD2 (5 bases). Germline CDR1 and CDR2: MDHEN and SYDVKM. This CDR3 has 14 residues. V gave up 9 bases and J gave up 4 bases, with 16 bases separating them.

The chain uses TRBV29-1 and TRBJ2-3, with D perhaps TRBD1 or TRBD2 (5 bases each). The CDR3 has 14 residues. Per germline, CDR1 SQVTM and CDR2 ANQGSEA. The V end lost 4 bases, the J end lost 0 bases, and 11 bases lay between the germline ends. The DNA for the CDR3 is TGCAGCGTTGCGGGGCTAGTTAGCACAGATACGCAGTATTTT. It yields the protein CSVAGLVSTDTQYF.

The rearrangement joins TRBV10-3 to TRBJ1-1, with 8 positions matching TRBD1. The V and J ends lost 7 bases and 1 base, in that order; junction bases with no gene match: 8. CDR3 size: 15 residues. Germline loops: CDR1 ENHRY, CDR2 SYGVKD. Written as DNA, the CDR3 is TGTGCCATCACCGGTTACGGGACAGGGAACACTGAAGCTTTCTTT. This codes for CAITGYGTGNTEAFF.

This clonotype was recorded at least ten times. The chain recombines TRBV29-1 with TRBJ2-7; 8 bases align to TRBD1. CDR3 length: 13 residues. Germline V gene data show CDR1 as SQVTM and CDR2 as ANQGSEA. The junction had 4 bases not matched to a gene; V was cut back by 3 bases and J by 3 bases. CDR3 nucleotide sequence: TGCAGCGTTGAGTATGGGACAGGCTACGAGCAGTACTTC. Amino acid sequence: CSVEYGTGYEQYF.

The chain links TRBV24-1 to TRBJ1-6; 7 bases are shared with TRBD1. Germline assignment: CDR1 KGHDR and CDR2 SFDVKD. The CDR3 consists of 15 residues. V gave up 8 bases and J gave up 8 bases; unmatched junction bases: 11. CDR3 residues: CATNGQEKAHSPLHF. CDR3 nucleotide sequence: TGTGCCACCAACGGACAGGAAAAAGCTCATTCACCCCTCCACTTT.

CDR3 sequence reads: CASSLASGGGGYGYTF. As DNA, the CDR3 is TGTGCCAGCAGCTTAGCTTCCGGGGGCGGAGGCTATGGCTACACCTTC. The V call is TRBV7-9, the J call TRBJ1-2, with a tentative D call TRBD1 (6 bases). Germline assignment: CDR1 SEHNR and CDR2 FQNEAQ (reference sequence). V was cut by 0 bases and J by 4 bases, with 15 bases left in between. The CDR3 runs to 16 residues. The whole variable domain, remainder taken from reference TRBV7-9 and TRBJ1-2, is DTGVSQNPRHKITKRGQNVTFRCDPISEHNRLYWYRQTLGQGPEFLTYFQNEAQLEKSRLLSDRFSAERPKGSFSTLEIQRTEQGDSAMYLCASSLASGGGGYGYTFGSGTRLTVV.

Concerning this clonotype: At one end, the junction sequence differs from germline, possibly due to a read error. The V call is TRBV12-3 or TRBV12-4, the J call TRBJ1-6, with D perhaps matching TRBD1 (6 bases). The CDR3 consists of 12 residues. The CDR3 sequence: CASRATGTPLHF. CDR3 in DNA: TGTGCCAGCAGAGCTACCGGGACACCGCTCCACTTT.

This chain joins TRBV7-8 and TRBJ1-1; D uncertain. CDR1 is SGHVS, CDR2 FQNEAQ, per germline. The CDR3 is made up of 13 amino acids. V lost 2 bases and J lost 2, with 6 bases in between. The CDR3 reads CASSLPSNTEAFF. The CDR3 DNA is TGTGCCAGCAGCTTACCGAGTAACACTGAAGCTTTCTTT.

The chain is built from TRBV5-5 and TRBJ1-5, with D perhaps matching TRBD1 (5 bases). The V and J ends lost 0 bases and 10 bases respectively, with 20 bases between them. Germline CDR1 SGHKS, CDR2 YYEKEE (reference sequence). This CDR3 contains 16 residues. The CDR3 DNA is TGTGCCAGCAGCTTGGAGGCCCGGGGCCGCCAATCACCCCAGCATTTT. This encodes CASSLEARGRQSPQHF.

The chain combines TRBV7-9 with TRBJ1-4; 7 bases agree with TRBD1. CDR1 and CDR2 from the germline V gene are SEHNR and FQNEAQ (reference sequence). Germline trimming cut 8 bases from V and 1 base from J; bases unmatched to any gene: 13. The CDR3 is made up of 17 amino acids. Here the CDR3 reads CASSRDRVTITNEKLFF. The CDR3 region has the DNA TGTGCCAGCTCCCGGGACAGAGTCACGATAACTAATGAAAAACTGTTTTTT. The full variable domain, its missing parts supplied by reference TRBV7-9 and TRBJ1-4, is DTGVSQNPRHKITKRGQNVTFRCDPISEHNRLYWYRQTLGQGPEFLTYFQNEAQLEKSRLLSDRFSAERPKGSFSTLEIQRTEQGDSAMYLCASSRDRVTITNEKLFFGSGTQLSVL.

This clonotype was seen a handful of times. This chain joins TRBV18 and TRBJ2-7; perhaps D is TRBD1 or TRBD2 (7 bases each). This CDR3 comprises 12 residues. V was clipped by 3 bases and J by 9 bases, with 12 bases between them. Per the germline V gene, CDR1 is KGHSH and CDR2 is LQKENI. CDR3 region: CASSPDREGQYF. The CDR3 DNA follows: TGTGCCAGCTCACCTGACAGGGAGGGGCAGTACTTC.

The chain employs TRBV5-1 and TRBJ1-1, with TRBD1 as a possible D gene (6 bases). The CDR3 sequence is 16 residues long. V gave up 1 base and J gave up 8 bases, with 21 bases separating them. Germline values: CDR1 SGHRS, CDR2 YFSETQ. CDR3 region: CASSLSKFQGLAEAFF. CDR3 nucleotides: TGCGCCAGCAGCTTGTCTAAATTTCAGGGGCTTGCGGAAGCTTTCTTT. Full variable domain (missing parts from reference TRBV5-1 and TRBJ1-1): KAGVTQTPRYLIKTRGQQVTLSCSPISGHRSVSWYQQTPGQGLQFLFEYFSETQRNKGNFPGRFSGRQFSNSRSEMNVSTLELGDSALYLCASSLSKFQGLAEAFFGQGTRLTVV.

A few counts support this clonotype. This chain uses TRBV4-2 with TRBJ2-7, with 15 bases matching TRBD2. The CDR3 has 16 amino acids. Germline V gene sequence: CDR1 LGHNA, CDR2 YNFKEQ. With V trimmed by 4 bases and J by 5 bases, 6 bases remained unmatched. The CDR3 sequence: CASSRGLAGGPNEQYF. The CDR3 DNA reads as TGTGCCAGCAGCCGTGGACTAGCGGGAGGGCCCAACGAGCAGTACTTC.

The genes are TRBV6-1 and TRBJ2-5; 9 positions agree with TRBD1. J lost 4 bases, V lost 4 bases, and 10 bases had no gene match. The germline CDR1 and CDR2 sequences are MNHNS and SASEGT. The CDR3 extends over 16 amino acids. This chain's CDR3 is CASSALDRGFGETQYF. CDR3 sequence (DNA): TGTGCCAGCAGTGCGCTAGACAGGGGGTTTGGAGAGACCCAGTACTTC.

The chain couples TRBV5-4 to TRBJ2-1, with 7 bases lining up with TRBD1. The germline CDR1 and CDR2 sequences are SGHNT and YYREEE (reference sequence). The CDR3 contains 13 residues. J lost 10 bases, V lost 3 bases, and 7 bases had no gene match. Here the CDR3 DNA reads TGTGCCAGCAGCTCTCAGGGGGAGAAAGAGCAGTTCTTC. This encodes CASSSQGEKEQFF.

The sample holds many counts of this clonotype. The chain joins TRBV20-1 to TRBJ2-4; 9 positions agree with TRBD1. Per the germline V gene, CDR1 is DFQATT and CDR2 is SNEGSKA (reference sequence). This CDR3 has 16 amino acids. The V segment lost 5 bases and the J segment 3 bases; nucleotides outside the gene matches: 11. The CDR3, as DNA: TGCAGTGCTGAACCCGCGGACAGGGGAGGCAAAAACATTCAGTACTTC. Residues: CSAEPADRGGKNIQYF.

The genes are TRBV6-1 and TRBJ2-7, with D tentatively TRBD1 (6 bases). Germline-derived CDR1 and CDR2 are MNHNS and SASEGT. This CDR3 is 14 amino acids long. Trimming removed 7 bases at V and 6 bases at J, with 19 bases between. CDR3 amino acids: CASTPDSLGGEQYF. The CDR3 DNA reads TGTGCCAGCACCCCGGACAGTTTGGGTGGCGAGCAGTACTTC.

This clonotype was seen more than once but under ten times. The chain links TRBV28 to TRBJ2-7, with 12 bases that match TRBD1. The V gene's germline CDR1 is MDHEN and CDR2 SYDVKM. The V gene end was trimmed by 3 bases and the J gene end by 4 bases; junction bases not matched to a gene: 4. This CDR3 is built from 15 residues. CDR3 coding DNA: TGTGCCAGCAGTTTTTTGGGACAGGGGGCGTACGAGCAGTACTTC. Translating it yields CASSFLGQGAYEQYF.

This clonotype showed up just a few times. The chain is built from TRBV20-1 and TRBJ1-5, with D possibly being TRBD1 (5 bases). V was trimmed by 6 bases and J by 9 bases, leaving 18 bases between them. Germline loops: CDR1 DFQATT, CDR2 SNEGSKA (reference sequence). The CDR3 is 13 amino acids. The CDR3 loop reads CSAPRRGFLPQHF. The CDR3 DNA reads TGCAGTGCCCCCCGGCGGGGGTTCTTGCCCCAGCATTTT.

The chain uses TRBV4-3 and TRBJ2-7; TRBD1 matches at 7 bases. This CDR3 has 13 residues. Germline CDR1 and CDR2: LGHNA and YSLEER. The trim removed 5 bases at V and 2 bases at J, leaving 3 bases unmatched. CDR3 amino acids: CASSNRGTYEQYF. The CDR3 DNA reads TGCGCCAGCAGCAACAGGGGAACCTACGAGCAGTACTTC.

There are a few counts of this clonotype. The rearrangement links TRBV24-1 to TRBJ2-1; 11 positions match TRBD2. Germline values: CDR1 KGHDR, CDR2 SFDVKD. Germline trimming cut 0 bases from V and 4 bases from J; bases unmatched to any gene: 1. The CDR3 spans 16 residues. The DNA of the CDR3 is TGTGCCACCAGTGATTTGACTAGCGGGAGTTACAATGAGCAGTTCTTC. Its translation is CATSDLTSGSYNEQFF.

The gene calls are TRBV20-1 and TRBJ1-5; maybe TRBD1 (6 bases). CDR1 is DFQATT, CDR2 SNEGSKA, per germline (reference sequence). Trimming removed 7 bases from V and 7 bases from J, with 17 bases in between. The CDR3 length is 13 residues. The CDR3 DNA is TGCAGTGGAAGGCGGGGGGGCAGCCAGCCCCAGCATTTT. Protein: CSGRRGGSQPQHF.

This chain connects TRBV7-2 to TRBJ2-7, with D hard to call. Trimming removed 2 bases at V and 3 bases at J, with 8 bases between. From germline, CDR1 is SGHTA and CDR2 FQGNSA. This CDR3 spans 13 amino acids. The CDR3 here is CASSLQTDYEQYF. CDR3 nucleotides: TGTGCCAGCAGCTTACAGACGGACTACGAGCAGTACTTC.

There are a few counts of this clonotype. The DNA for the CDR3 is TGTGCCAGCAGCGTTGGCGGGAGTGGAGTAAGAGAGACCCAGTACTTC. This codes for CASSVGGSGVRETQYF. This chain joins TRBV9 and TRBJ2-5; 7 positions agree with TRBD2. J gave up 4 bases and V 2 bases, and 11 bases lay outside the gene matches. CDR1 is SGDLS and CDR2 is YYNGEE in the germline V gene. The CDR3 covers 16 residues.

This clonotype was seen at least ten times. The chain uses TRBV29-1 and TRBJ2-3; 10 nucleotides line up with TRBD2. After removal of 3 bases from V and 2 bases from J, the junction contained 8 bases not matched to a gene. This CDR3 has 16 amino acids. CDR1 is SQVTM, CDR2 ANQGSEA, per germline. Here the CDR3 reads CSVDGTSGAHTDTQYF. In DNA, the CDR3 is TGCAGCGTTGATGGTACTAGCGGGGCACACACAGATACGCAGTATTTT.

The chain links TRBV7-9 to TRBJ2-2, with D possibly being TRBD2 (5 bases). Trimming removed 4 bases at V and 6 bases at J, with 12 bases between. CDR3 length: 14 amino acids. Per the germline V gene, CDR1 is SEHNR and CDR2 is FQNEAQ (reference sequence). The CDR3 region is CASSSPLGAGELFF. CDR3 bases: TGTGCCAGCAGCTCCCCCCTCGGGGCCGGGGAGCTGTTTTTT.

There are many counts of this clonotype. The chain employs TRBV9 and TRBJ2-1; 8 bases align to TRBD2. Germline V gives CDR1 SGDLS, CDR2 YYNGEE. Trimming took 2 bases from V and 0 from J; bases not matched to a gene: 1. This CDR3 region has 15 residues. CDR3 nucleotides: TGTGCCAGCAGCGTTAGCGGGAACTCCTACAATGAGCAGTTCTTC. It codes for CASSVSGNSYNEQFF.

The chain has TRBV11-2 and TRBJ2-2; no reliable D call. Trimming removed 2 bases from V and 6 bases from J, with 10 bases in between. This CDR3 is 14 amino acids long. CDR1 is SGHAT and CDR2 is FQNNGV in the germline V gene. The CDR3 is CASSLRQVAGELFF. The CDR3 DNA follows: TGTGCCAGCAGCTTAAGACAAGTTGCCGGGGAGCTGTTTTTT. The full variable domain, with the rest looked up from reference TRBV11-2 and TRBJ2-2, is EAGVAQSPRYKIIEKRQSVAFWCNPISGHATLYWYQQILGQGPKLLIQFQNNGVVDDSQLPKDRFSAERLKGVDSTLKIQPAKLEDSAVYLCASSLRQVAGELFFGEGSRLTVL.

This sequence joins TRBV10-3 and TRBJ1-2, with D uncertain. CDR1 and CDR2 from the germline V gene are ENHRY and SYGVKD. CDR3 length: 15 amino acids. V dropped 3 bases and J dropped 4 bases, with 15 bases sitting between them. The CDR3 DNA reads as TGTGCCATCAGTGACCGGGCAACAGTGGGCTATGGCTACACCTTC. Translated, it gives CAISDRATVGYGYTF.

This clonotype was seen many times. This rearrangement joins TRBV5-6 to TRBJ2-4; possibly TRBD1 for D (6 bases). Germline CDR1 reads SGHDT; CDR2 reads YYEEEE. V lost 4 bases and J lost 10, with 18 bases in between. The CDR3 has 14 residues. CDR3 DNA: TGTGCCAGCAGCCACCGAGGGACACCAGGGATTCAGTACTTC. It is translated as CASSHRGTPGIQYF.